This TCR beta chain was identified in a study of T cell clones after liver transplantation. Broader study findings: Circulating graft-donor-reactive CD4 TCRbeta sequences fell significantly post-transplant in most of the 8 subjects. In two subjects, few donor cells limited the measurable donor-reactive repertoire.

Using immunoSEQ multiplex PCR, the repertoire was profiled, and TCRdb retains in-frame clones only, with some absent. Here the sample spans 45,000 to 60,000 clones, over 60% being singletons. With 5 bases clipped from V and 1 base from J, the junction kept 2 bases outside the gene matches. Per the germline V gene, CDR1 is LNHDA and CDR2 is SQIVND (reference sequence). CDR3 size: 14 residues. Of note for this clone: Its antigen is still unknown.

V and J are TRBV19 and TRBJ2-7, with TRBD2 matching over 10 bases. Specimen: CD4+ T cells from blood, collected at the 22-month timepoint. The sequence was collected from a human patient who received a liver transplant. Part of the T cell pool may stem from the graft donor. CDR3 region: CASSQRGGSYEQYF. CDR3 in DNA: TGTGCCAGTAGTCAGCGGGGGGGGTCCTACGAGCAGTACTTC.